This is a list of T cell receptor beta chains from one sample in a study of T cells in Graves' hyperthyroidism and ophthalmopathy. MiXCR, applied by TCRdb to the multiplex PCR reads, yields one record per CDR3 protein. The repertoire holds approximately 560,000 distinct CDR3 sequences, with about a sixth as singletons. The sequenced material came from blood. The receptors here all came from a woman in her 30s with Graves' hyperthyroidism. Both conserved end residues are part of each CDR3. D genes are given only for firm matches. Size is omitted from some rows. Given values are once, few, many or a class for expanded clones.

v_gene	abundance	j_gene	d_gene	CDR3nt	CDR3aa
TRBV19	few	TRBJ2-5	-	TGTGCCAGTAGTATAGATTCGGGAGAGACCCAGTACTTC	CASSIDSGETQYF
TRBV19	once	TRBJ2-7	TRBD2	TGTGCCAGTAGTCCGCTCGGGGGGGCCTACGAGCAGTACTTC	CASSPLGGAYEQYF
TRBV5-1	many	TRBJ2-3	-	TGCGCCAGCAGCTTGTCCGGGGCGGGGACAGATACGCAGTATTTT	CASSLSGAGTDTQYF
TRBV7-8	many	TRBJ2-7	TRBD2	TGTGCCAGCCGCTCCTCGGGACTAGCCTACGAGCAGTACTTC	CASRSSGLAYEQYF
TRBV7-6	many	TRBJ1-1	-	TGTGCCAGCAGCTCGGCGGGGGCAGGCACTGAAGCTTTCTTT	CASSSAGAGTEAFF
TRBV20-1	many	TRBJ2-3	TRBD2	TGCAGTGCTAGAGACCCAATAGCGGGAGGCACAGATACGCAGTATTTT	CSARDPIAGGTDTQYF
TRBV28	-	TRBJ2-7	TRBD2	TGTGCCAGCAGTTTTGAACCTCCAGGGCTAGCGGGAGGTAAGAGGTACGAGCAGTACTTC	CASSFEPPGLAGGKRYEQYF
TRBV20-1	-	TRBJ1-2	-	TGCAGTGCTAACCAACAGTCTTACTATGGCTACACCTTC	CSANQQSYYGYTF
TRBV7-2	-	TRBJ2-7	-	TGTGCCAGCAGCCGCGGACAGCAATCCTACGAGCAGTACTTC	CASSRGQQSYEQYF
TRBV9	few	TRBJ2-2	-	TGTGCCAGCAGCGTAGGGAAGAACACCGGGGAGCTGTTTTTT	CASSVGKNTGELFF
TRBV5-1	-	TRBJ1-1	-	TGCGCCAGCAGCTTGGCGCAGTCCACCGAGGTCACTGAAGCTTTCTTT	CASSLAQSTEVTEAFF
TRBV6-2/TRBV6-3	-	TRBJ1-5	-	TGTGCCAGCAGGCCAGGCCGTGCCGTGGGGCCCCAGCATTTT	CASRPGRAVGPQHF
TRBV6-1	-	TRBJ2-2	-	TGTGCCAGCAGACTTAGCGGTTCGAACACCGGGGAGCTGTTTTTT	CASRLSGSNTGELFF
TRBV24-1	many	TRBJ2-7	TRBD1	TGTGCCACCAGTGATTCCGGGACAGGGGACGAGCAGTACTTC	CATSDSGTGDEQYF
TRBV3-1	-	TRBJ2-3	TRBD2	TGTGCCAGCGCCGGGACTAGCGGGATCCGGGGCACAGATACGCAGTATTTT	CASAGTSGIRGTDTQYF
TRBV4-1	-	TRBJ2-1	-	TGCGCCAGCAGCCAAGATGTGACAGGAGTTTACAATGAGCAGTTCTTC	CASSQDVTGVYNEQFF
TRBV3-1	-	TRBJ2-3	TRBD2	TGTGCCAGCAGCCACCGAACTAGCGGGAGAGCAACAGATACGCAGTATTTT	CASSHRTSGRATDTQYF
TRBV4-2	-	TRBJ1-1	TRBD1	TGTGCCAGCAGCCAACATACAGGGGGCAACGCTGAAGCTTTCTTT	CASSQHTGGNAEAFF
TRBV3-1	many	TRBJ1-4	TRBD1	TGTGCCAGCAGCCAACCGGGACAGGGGACTGTAAAACTGTTTTTT	CASSQPGQGTVKLFF
TRBV6-7	few	TRBJ1-1	TRBD1	TGTGCCAGCAGTGAGGGACAGAGGAACACTGAAGCTTTCTTT	CASSEGQRNTEAFF
TRBV5-5	many	TRBJ2-5	-	TGTGCCAGCAGCTTGGCCGCAGGGGCTGGGATTGAGACCCAGTACTTC	CASSLAAGAGIETQYF
TRBV7-2	-	TRBJ1-2	TRBD1	TGTGCCAGCAGATGGGACAGAAACTATGGCTACACCTTC	CASRWDRNYGYTF
TRBV5-1	many	TRBJ2-1	TRBD1	TGTGCCAGCAGTTCGACAGGGGGAAATGAGCAGTTCTTC	CASSSTGGNEQFF
TRBV27	few	TRBJ2-7	-	TGTGCCAGCAGTTACAGGGAACTCTACGAGCAGTACTTC	CASSYRELYEQYF
TRBV15	-	TRBJ1-4	-	TGTGCCACCAGCAGAGTGAGGGATTCTAATGAAAAACTGTTTTTT	CATSRVRDSNEKLFF
TRBV30	many	TRBJ2-7	-	TGTGCCTGGATGGGTCGAGCCGACAAATACGAGCAGTACTTC	CAWMGRADKYEQYF
TRBV12-3/TRBV12-4	many	TRBJ1-1	-	TGTGCCAGCAGTTTAGTAGGGGCGCGGACTGAAGCTTTCTTT	CASSLVGARTEAFF
TRBV15	many	TRBJ1-2	-	TGTGCCACCAGCAGTGAATTCGTAAGCCATGGCTACACCTTC	CATSSEFVSHGYTF
TRBV30	many	TRBJ2-1	-	TGTGCCTGGAAAGATGGCTCCTACAATGAGCAGTTCTTC	CAWKDGSYNEQFF